Each of the 5 T cell receptor beta chains below was sequenced from the same sample in a study of cytomegalovirus exposure and HLA in healthy donors. Primers included in the PCR were 60 Vbeta and 13 Jbeta primers. TCRdb keeps only in-frame clones here, not all; method: immunoSEQ multiplex PCR. This sample's table reports around 29,000 clones. The sequencing input was PBMCs. Source of these receptors: a man aged 25-40 years in good health and CMV-seronegative.

This rearrangement joins TRBV28 to TRBJ2-7; the match to TRBD1 covers 7 bases. The V gene end was trimmed by 7 bases and the J gene end by 1 base; junction bases not matched to a gene: 1. The CDR3 runs to 12 residues. In germline, CDR1 is MDHEN, CDR2 SYDVKM. The CDR3 region is CASKTGSYEQYF. CDR3 coding DNA: TGTGCCAGCAAGACAGGGTCCTACGAGCAGTACTTC.

This chain uses TRBV29-1 with TRBJ2-5, with unresolved D. This CDR3 is 11 amino acids long. The ends were cut back, 4 bases at V and 7 bases at J, with 10 bases in the middle. Germline CDR1 SQVTM, CDR2 ANQGSEA. CDR3 sequence: CSVVPGGTQYF. The CDR3 nucleotides are TGCAGCGTTGTGCCCGGCGGGACCCAGTACTTC.

The chain carries TRBV25-1 and TRBJ2-1, with a weak D call TRBD1 (5 bases). The CDR3 has 14 residues. Trimming left V 3 bases short and J 8 bases short, with 14 bases between. CDR1 is MGHDK, CDR2 SYGVNS, per germline. The CDR3 reads CASSDGAGPYEQFF. The DNA for the CDR3 is TGTGCCAGCAGTGATGGGGCAGGGCCTTATGAGCAGTTCTTC.

CDR3 sequence (DNA): TGCAGCGTACGGGCGGTAGCGGGCTCCTACGAGCAGTACTTC. Amino acid sequence: CSVRAVAGSYEQYF. The genes are TRBV29-1 and TRBJ2-7; 7 bases line up with TRBD2. The CDR3 is 14 residues long. Germline V gene data show CDR1 as SQVTM and CDR2 as ANQGSEA. Trimming took 6 bases from V and 0 from J; bases not matched to a gene: 8.

The chain employs TRBV30 and TRBJ2-7; a possible D gene is TRBD2 (6 bases). The V end was cut by 4 bases, the J end by 3 bases, with 19 bases between. Germline V CDR1 and CDR2: GTSNPN, SVGIG (reference sequence). The CDR3 covers 15 residues. The CDR3 here is CAWTLSGTLDYEQYF. In DNA form, the CDR3 reads TGTGCCTGGACCCTATCCGGGACTCTAGACTACGAGCAGTACTTC.